This TCR beta chain was recorded in a study of sequential checkpoint blockade in melanoma. Study overall: Maintenance nivolumab came after either treatment sequence.

Indicated treatment: randomized to nivolumab then ipilimumab (arm A) or the reverse (arm B). From thawed PBMCs, live CD3+CD8+ cells negative for CD19 and CD56 were sorted. Germline trimming cut 6 bases from V and 5 bases from J; bases unmatched to any gene: 5. Per the germline V gene, CDR1 is SNHLY and CDR2 is FYNNEI. The CDR3 loop spans 16 amino acids. Measured with immunoSEQ multiplex PCR; TCRdb has only the in-frame clones, and not every one. The table lists approximately 31,000 clones, 75% to 90% of them singletons, with 22% in the top ten. The chain has TRBV2 and TRBJ2-2, with 14 bases that match TRBD2. This material consisted of CD8+ T cells sorted from blood (inferred from file names), taken from a patient given nivolumab and ipilimumab in sequence. The clonotype comes from a human donor with melanoma. The CDR3 loop is CASRGTSGSYTGELFF. CDR3 sequence (DNA): TGTGCCAGCAGAGGGACTAGCGGGAGTTATACCGGGGAGCTGTTTTTT.